This TCR beta chain was sequenced during a study of CD8+ T cells in alopecia areata. Study summary: Administration of oral tofacitinib to treated patients was at 5 to 10 mg twice daily. Study-level results: Clarity of TCR sharing across patients fell short of that in mice, possibly HLA-related.

Once RNA had been extracted, it was reverse transcribed into cDNA to act as the sequencing template. This table comes from immunoSEQ multiplex PCR, and its TCRdb copy is limited to in-frame clones, with some not included. The data contain around 140,000 clones, more than 45% of them singletons. Lesional scalp tissue (obtained by punch biopsy) and peripheral blood were collected from alopecia areata patients. With respect to this clone: Its cognate antigen is unknown.

V shed 6 bases and J 4 bases; nucleotides not matched to a gene: 3. CDR1 and CDR2 (germline): SQVTM, ANQGSEA. The CDR3 covers 13 residues. Sample: CD4+ T cells sorted from blood. The clonotype originates from a human donor with alopecia areata. This chain connects TRBV29-1 to TRBJ2-7; 13 bases match TRBD2. CDR3 amino acids: CSVRLAGGYEQYF. The DNA of the CDR3 is TGCAGCGTAAGACTAGCGGGGGGATACGAGCAGTACTTC.